This TCR beta chain comes out of a study of early T cells in non-severe SARS-CoV-2 infection. This CDR3 spans 15 amino acids. Germline CDR1 and CDR2: SQVTM and ANQGSEA. V lost 6 bases and J lost 3; bases outside the gene matches: 10. Individual cDNA molecules carried attached unique molecular identifiers. TCRdb re-called the 5' RACE reads with MiXCR, one entry per CDR3 protein. The table shows approximately 77,000 distinct CDR3 sequences, with 5% occurring only once. Material: whole blood, obtained at baseline. This sequence was found in an adult who was a healthcare worker with PCR-confirmed SARS-CoV-2 infection or an uninfected control (not recorded which). The chain recombines TRBV29-1 with TRBJ2-1; 8 bases match TRBD2. Written as DNA, the CDR3 is TGCAGCGTGGGGCCACTAGCGGAGTTCTACAATGAGCAGTTCTTC. Translated: CSVGPLAEFYNEQFF.